A selection of T cell receptor beta chains follows, all from one sample in a study of blood T cells in healthy people across ages. One entry per CDR3 protein, called by TCRdb with MiXCR from the 5' RACE reads. The sample shows around 1,500,000 distinct CDR3 sequences, over 25% of them seen only once. Sequencing was carried out using blood. The receptors come from a woman aged 25-40 years in good health. The CDR3 runs from the conserved cysteine through the conserved F or W. The order of the fields is CDR3 length, V gene, clone size, J gene, D gene, CDR3 DNA, CDR3 protein. The D gene is left open where the match is weak. Not every row has a clone size; where given, it reads once, few, many or a size class.

>12|TRBV20-1|few|TRBJ1-5|.
TGCAGTGCTAGCCATCAAGATCAGCCCCAGCATTTT
CSASHQDQPQHF
>13|TRBV20-1|.|TRBJ1-2|TRBD1
TGCAGTGCCCCGCCCCAGGGGGGCTATGGCTACACCTTC
CSAPPQGGYGYTF
>15|TRBV6-6|.|TRBJ2-3|TRBD2
TGTGCCGGCAGTTCTAGCGGGAGTCTTTCAGATACGCAGTATTTT
CAGSSSGSLSDTQYF
>14|TRBV5-1|few|TRBJ2-3|.
TGCGCCAGCAGGGTTTTTAGCGGCACAGATACGCAGTATTTT
CASRVFSGTDTQYF
>15|TRBV18|.|TRBJ2-7|TRBD1
TGTGCCAGCTCAGCAACCGGGACAGGTGGTGGCGTGCAGTACTTC
CASSATGTGGGVQYF
>12|TRBV13|few|TRBJ1-1|.
TGTGCCACCACAAACCAGGGATTTGAAGCTTTCTTT
CATTNQGFEAFF
>14|TRBV7-8|.|TRBJ2-2|.
TGTGCCAGCAGCTTATACTGGGACCCGGGGGAGCTGTTTTTT
CASSLYWDPGELFF
>15|TRBV12-3/TRBV12-4|many|TRBJ1-2|.
TGTGCCAGCAACTCAGCTTTCGGTTCGAGCTATGGCTACACCTTC
CASNSAFGSSYGYTF
>17|TRBV7-2|few|TRBJ1-5|.
TGTGCCAGCAGCCCCCCTCGGGCCCGCTTGGGCAATCAGCCCCAGCATTTT
CASSPPRARLGNQPQHF
>14|TRBV7-9|.|TRBJ2-5|.
TGTGCCAGCAGCCCGGATGGCTTAATGGAGACCCAGTACTTC
CASSPDGLMETQYF
>16|TRBV7-2|few|TRBJ1-2|TRBD1
TGTGCCAGCAGCTTAGGGGGGGACAGCCCTCTCCATGGCTACACCTTC
CASSLGGDSPLHGYTF
>18|TRBV11-2|.|TRBJ1-2|TRBD1
TGTGCCAGCAGCGCCTCCGGGACAGGCCACAGGGATGGCTATGGCTACACCTTC
CASSASGTGHRDGYGYTF
>13|TRBV7-3|many|TRBJ2-7|.
TGTGCCAGCAGCGACTCGAGCTCCTACGAGCAGTACTTC
CASSDSSSYEQYF
>13|TRBV12-3/TRBV12-4|few|TRBJ2-7|.
TGTGCCAGCAGTCCCAACCGTGTCGGCGAGCAGTACTTC
CASSPNRVGEQYF